This is a list of T cell receptor beta chains from one sample in a study of CD8 T cells in Susac syndrome. TCRdb analysed the immunoSEQ multiplex PCR reads with MiXCR anew, one entry per CDR3 protein. This sample has 180,000 or so distinct CDR3 sequences, with just under 95% found just once. Sequencing was carried out using CD4+ T cells from PBMCs. These receptors all come from a human donor in good health. Both conserved end residues are part of each CDR3. The order of the fields is V gene, D gene, CDR3 protein. A D gene is named only where the DNA matches it firmly.

>TRBV24-1|-
CATSDLPGELFF
>TRBV2|-
CASRRNRATVYNEQFF
>TRBV30|-
CAWSGKGGQPQHF
>TRBV19|-
CATKEAGGANTEAFF
>TRBV7-9|TRBD1
CASSGRDSSYEQYF
>TRBV30|TRBD1
CACVRDSYNSPLHF
>TRBV20-1|TRBD2
CSARNSGGAGDTQYF
>TRBV28|TRBD2
CASRIAGGPVNEQFF
>TRBV29-1|TRBD1
CSVRGLLSYEQYF
>TRBV13|-
CASREGRGDPGANVLTF
>TRBV3-1|-
CASSRSGPLNEKLFF
>TRBV11-2|-
CASSLSTPNEQFF
>TRBV7-9|-
CASSMGLQQYF
>TRBV20-1|-
CSARDGWNSPLHF
>TRBV20-1|-
CSARTLGLAAEQYF
>TRBV10-3|-
CAIRFSDGGLYEQYF
>TRBV14|-
CASSQVHPYGKLFF
>TRBV20-1|TRBD1
CSARDRGKYNEQFF
>TRBV4-2|-
CASSQVGVRTEAFF
>TRBV7-9|TRBD1
CATAPGTGDSPLHF
>TRBV12-3/TRBV12-4|-
CASSFGGNTDTQYF
>TRBV30|TRBD2
CAWRKAGSTDTQYF
>TRBV6-1|-
CASKIGILSYEQYF
>TRBV7-8|-
CASSLSPGRSYNEQFF
>TRBV3-1|TRBD2
CASSLTSGGTYEQYF
>TRBV2|-
CASSATSSYEQYF
>TRBV20-1|-
CSARTPEDSSNEQFF
>TRBV7-3|TRBD1
CASSSRQGRGEAFF
>TRBV19|-
CASSSGGSGANVLTF
>TRBV3-1|-
CASSQMWVYEQYF
>TRBV12-3/TRBV12-4|-
CASSLPLVQVQYF
>TRBV7-2|-
CASSVTSPDTQYF
>TRBV6-2/TRBV6-3|-
CASSYRSRRGTDTQYF
>TRBV21-1|-
CASGTSGSGANVLTF
>TRBV20-1|TRBD1
CSAIGTVYGYTF
>TRBV29-1|-
CSDPGRNSGANVLTF
>TRBV18|TRBD1
CASSLTQGARDGYTF
>TRBV7-3|-
CASSLTPLETQYF
>TRBV9|-
CASRRGEGPYEQYF
>TRBV20-1|-
CSARMAGATEAFF
>TRBV7-8|-
CASSSSGLLMGTDTQYF
>TRBV29-1|-
CSVGGIFTGELFF
>TRBV7-9|-
CASSPTFGQSYEQYF
>TRBV20-1|-
CSARPGATGYEQYF
>TRBV23-1|-
CASSPSRGGRAFF
>TRBV18|-
CASSPGEQETQYF
>TRBV18|-
CASSQTGEGETQYF
>TRBV29-1|TRBD2
CSVEASGGQLYNEQFF
>TRBV2|-
CASSPQGLDNEQFF
>TRBV23-1|-
CASSHLIHREGTEAFF